The 16 T cell receptor beta chains listed next were all sequenced from one sample in a study of beta chain features in type 1 diabetes. These receptors are not linked to any known antigen. Sequencing targeted expressed TCRB transcripts, as all isolated RNA had been reverse transcribed. Sequencing was performed with immunoSEQ multiplex PCR; in TCRdb, only in-frame clones are kept and a portion is missing. Of approximately 730,000 clones listed, 13% were seen once; the top ten hold about 0.02%. General study results and limits: There was a moderate but significant shortening of TCRB CDR3s in all four CD4+ subsets of Type 1 diabetes patients.

The sample comprised naive CD4+ T cells from blood. These receptors were taken from a man aged 18 to 29 with type 1 diabetes.

This clone has only a few counts. The chain carries TRBV19 and TRBJ2-7, with a weak D call TRBD2 (7 bases). Germline V gene sequence: CDR1 LNHDA, CDR2 SQIVND (reference sequence). The germline V and J ends were trimmed by 6 bases and 7 bases, with 19 bases remaining between them. The CDR3 runs to 14 residues. This chain's CDR3 is CASSRTGGPLEQYF. In nucleotides, the CDR3 is TGTGCCAGTAGCCGAACGGGGGGCCCCTTGGAGCAGTACTTC.

This clone was counted only a few times. The chain is built from TRBV5-1 and TRBJ2-3; 8 nucleotides agree with TRBD1. The V and J ends lost 4 bases and 3 bases, in that order; junction bases with no gene match: 4. Germline values: CDR1 SGHRS, CDR2 YFSETQ. There are 14 residues in the CDR3. The CDR3 sequence: CASSHGQGTDTQYF. Written as DNA, the CDR3 is TGCGCCAGCAGCCACGGACAGGGAACAGATACGCAGTATTTT.

The V call is TRBV27, the J call TRBJ2-4; a weak D match, TRBD1 (6 bases). Germline CDR1 is MNHEY and CDR2 is SMNVEV (reference sequence). V was clipped by 8 bases and J by 1 base, with 12 bases between them. The CDR3 consists of 14 residues. The CDR3 here is CASGTGWAKNIQYF. DNA of the CDR3: TGTGCCAGCGGCACAGGGTGGGCCAAAAACATTCAGTACTTC.

This clone has more than one count but fewer than ten. The genes are TRBV10-3 and TRBJ2-5; 8 bases fit TRBD2. The junction had 10 bases not matched to a gene; V was cut back by 3 bases and J by 4 bases. The germline CDR1 and CDR2 sequences are ENHRY and SYGVKD. The length of the CDR3 is 16 residues. This CDR3 reads CAISEGPAGVPETQYF. The CDR3 DNA is TGTGCCATCAGTGAAGGCCCAGCGGGAGTCCCAGAGACCCAGTACTTC.

The chain employs TRBV7-9 and TRBJ2-4; D is possibly TRBD2 (5 bases). CDR1 and CDR2 from the germline V gene are SEHNR and FQNEAQ (reference sequence). The CDR3 is 14 residues long. V lost 5 bases, J lost 2 bases, and 10 bases lay in between. In nucleotides, the CDR3 is TGTGCCAGCAGCCGAGAGGGCCCCAAAAACATTCAGTACTTC. Residues: CASSREGPKNIQYF.

This clone was seen more than once but under ten times. The chain recombines TRBV4-2 with TRBJ1-2; D is undetermined. The CDR3 consists of 12 residues. CDR1 and CDR2 (germline): LGHNA, YNFKEQ. The germline V and J ends were trimmed by 0 bases and 8 bases, with 7 bases remaining between them. In DNA form, the CDR3 reads TGTGCCAGCAGCCAAGACAGCTACGGCTACACCTTC. Translating it yields CASSQDSYGYTF.

V usage is TRBV10-3 and J usage is TRBJ1-2, with 7 bases aligning to TRBD1. CDR3 length equals 15 residues. Looked up from germline, CDR1 is ENHRY and CDR2 is SYGVKD. The V segment lost 6 bases and the J segment 1 base; nucleotides outside the gene matches: 8. For the CDR3, the DNA is TGTGCCATCAGCGCTCTACAGGGGAGTAACTATGGCTACACCTTC. It specifies CAISALQGSNYGYTF.

This chain connects TRBV30 to TRBJ2-1; D is ambiguous. V was shortened by 3 bases and J by 3 bases, with 6 bases between the two germline ends. Germline V gene data show CDR1 as GTSNPN and CDR2 as SVGIG (reference sequence). CDR3 length equals 12 residues. The CDR3 DNA follows: TGTGCCTGGAGCCCCGTCTACAATGAGCAGTTCTTC. Its protein product is CAWSPVYNEQFF.

In its sample, this clone was seen a few times. The V gene is TRBV12-5, the J gene TRBJ1-2, with 8 bases aligning to TRBD1. Germline V gene data show CDR1 as LGHNT and CDR2 as FRNRAP. J gave up 1 base and V 2 bases, and 12 bases lay outside the gene matches. The CDR3 sequence is 18 residues long. The CDR3 bases are TGTGCTAGTGGTTTGAGCAACGGACAGGGAGGGATTAACTATGGCTACACCTTC. Its translation is CASGLSNGQGGINYGYTF.

A word on this clone: Other DNA variants within this sample encode the same CDR3. The chain combines TRBV29-1 with TRBJ1-4; maybe TRBD1 (6 bases). V lost 4 bases and J 4 bases, leaving 10 bases between the germline ends. The germline CDR1 and CDR2 sequences are SQVTM and ANQGSEA. The length of the CDR3 is 13 residues. The CDR3 DNA is TGCAGCGTTGTGGCAGGGGTTAATGAAAAACTGTTTTTT. Its protein is CSVVAGVNEKLFF.

The table lists this clone with a few counts. This rearrangement joins TRBV28 to TRBJ2-2; D gene uncertain. This CDR3 is 13 amino acids long. Germline CDR1 is MDHEN and CDR2 is SYDVKM. V was cut by 6 bases and J by 3 bases, with 8 bases left in between. The CDR3 DNA is TGTGCCAGCAGCCCCCAACACACCGGGGAGCTGTTTTTT. Residues: CASSPQHTGELFF.

The rearrangement uses TRBV11-3 and TRBJ2-2; 7 nucleotides align to TRBD2. The CDR3 is made up of 15 amino acids. V shed 4 bases and J 3 bases; nucleotides not matched to a gene: 5. Looked up from germline, CDR1 is SGHNT and CDR2 is YENEEA. CDR3 DNA sequence: TGTGCCAGCAGCTCCGAAGCGGGGCACACCGGGGAGCTGTTTTTT. Encoded protein: CASSSEAGHTGELFF.

This clone has just a few counts. CDR3 bases: TGCAGCGTTGAATCGGACAGGGGAGCTTTCTTT. This encodes CSVESDRGAFF. The J gene is TRBJ1-1, the V gene TRBV29-1, with TRBD1 matching over 9 bases. Germline V gene sequence: CDR1 SQVTM, CDR2 ANQGSEA. The J segment lost 10 bases and the V segment lost 2 bases, leaving 2 bases of the junction unmatched. The CDR3 spans 11 residues.

There are a few counts of this clone. This chain joins TRBV28 and TRBJ2-2, with TRBD1 matching over 9 bases. Germline CDR1 is MDHEN and CDR2 is SYDVKM. This CDR3 comprises 16 residues. The junction had 11 bases not matched to a gene; V was cut back by 7 bases and J by 5 bases. As DNA, the CDR3 is TGTGCCAGCATCCGGGACAGGGTCGGAGGTACCGGGGAGCTGTTTTTT. Protein product: CASIRDRVGGTGELFF.

The table lists this clone with a few counts. V and J are TRBV7-7 and TRBJ2-4, with D tentatively TRBD2 (5 bases). V was clipped by 5 bases and J by 0 bases, with 26 bases between them. The CDR3 spans 20 residues. Germline loops: CDR1 SSHAT, CDR2 FNYEAQ (reference sequence). Here the CDR3 reads CASSPGPESKGDVAKNIQYF. CDR3 nucleotide sequence: TGTGCCAGCAGCCCCGGACCGGAATCTAAGGGAGATGTAGCCAAAAACATTCAGTACTTC. Looking up the rest from reference TRBV7-7 and TRBJ2-4 gives the full variable domain: GAGVSQSPRYKVTKRGQDVTLRCDPISSHATLYWYQQALGQGPEFLTYFNYEAQPDKSGLPSDRFSAERPEGSISTLTIQRTEQRDSAMYRCASSPGPESKGDVAKNIQYFGAGTRLSVL.

The chain couples TRBV4-2 to TRBJ2-7, with D tentatively TRBD2 (5 bases). Germline CDR1 reads LGHNA; CDR2 reads YNFKEQ. CDR3 size: 12 residues. V dropped 3 bases and J dropped 7 bases, with 10 bases sitting between them. CDR3 sequence: CASSHGEREQYF. Written as DNA, the CDR3 is TGTGCCAGCAGCCATGGGGAGCGGGAGCAGTACTTC.